This T cell receptor beta chain is drawn from a study of cytomegalovirus exposure and HLA in healthy donors. Study findings and constraints: Across all donors, roughly uniform sequencing depth was an assumption of the presence/absence analyses. Generally TCR sequences proved uncommon, though certain public TCRs appeared in numerous donors. The study designated 150 or so TCR beta chains cytomegalovirus-associated. Association of a missense DCLRE1C variant with TCR beta V- and J-gene trimming was reported in a later analysis.

The CDR3 is made up of 15 amino acids. The V end lost 4 bases, the J end lost 11 bases, and 23 bases lay between the germline ends. From germline, CDR1 is MDHEN and CDR2 SYDVKM. Primers included in the PCR were 60 Vbeta and 13 Jbeta primers. Repertoires were generated with immunoSEQ multiplex PCR, while TCRdb's copy carries only in-frame clones and drops some. Altogether about 110,000 clones are present, 65% to 80% being singletons, with the ten largest covering 3% to 4%. To note about this clone: Antigen specificity is unknown.

This sequence joins TRBV28 and TRBJ2-5; a possible D gene is TRBD1 (7 bases). The material sequenced was PBMCs. This sequence was found in a woman aged 35 to 49 in good health and CMV-seronegative. The CDR3: CASSSSRQGGWEQYF. The CDR3 nucleotides are TGTGCCAGCAGTTCCTCCCGACAGGGAGGTTGGGAGCAGTACTTC.